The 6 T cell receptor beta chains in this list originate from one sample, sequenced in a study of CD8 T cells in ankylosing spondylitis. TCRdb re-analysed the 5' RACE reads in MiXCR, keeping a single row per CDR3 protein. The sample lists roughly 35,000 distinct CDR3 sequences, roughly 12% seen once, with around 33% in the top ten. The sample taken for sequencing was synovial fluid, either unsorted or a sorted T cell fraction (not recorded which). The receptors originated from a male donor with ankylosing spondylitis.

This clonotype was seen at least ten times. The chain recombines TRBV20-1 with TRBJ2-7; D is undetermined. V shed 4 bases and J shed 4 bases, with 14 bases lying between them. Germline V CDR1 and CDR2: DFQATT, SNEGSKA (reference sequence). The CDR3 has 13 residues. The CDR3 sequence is CSATPDDEYEQYF. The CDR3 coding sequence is TGCAGTGCTACACCCGATGACGAGTACGAGCAGTACTTC.

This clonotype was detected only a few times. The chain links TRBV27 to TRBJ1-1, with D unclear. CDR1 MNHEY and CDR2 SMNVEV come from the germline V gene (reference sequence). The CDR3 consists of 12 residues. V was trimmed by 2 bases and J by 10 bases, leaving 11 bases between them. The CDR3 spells CASSLNGLGAFF. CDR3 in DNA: TGTGCCAGCAGTTTAAACGGCCTCGGAGCTTTCTTT.

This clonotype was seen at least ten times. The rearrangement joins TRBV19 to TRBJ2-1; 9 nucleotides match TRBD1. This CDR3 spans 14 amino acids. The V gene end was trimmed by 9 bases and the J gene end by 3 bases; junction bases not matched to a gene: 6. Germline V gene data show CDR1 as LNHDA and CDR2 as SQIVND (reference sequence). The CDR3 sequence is CASRTGGFYNEQFF. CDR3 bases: TGTGCCAGCCGAACAGGGGGCTTCTACAATGAGCAGTTCTTC. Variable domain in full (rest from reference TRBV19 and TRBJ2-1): DGGITQSPKYLFRKEGQNVTLSCEQNLNHDAMYWYRQDPGQGLRLIYYSQIVNDFQKGDIAEGYSVSREKKESFPLTVTSAQKNPTAFYLCASRTGGFYNEQFFGPGTRLTVL.

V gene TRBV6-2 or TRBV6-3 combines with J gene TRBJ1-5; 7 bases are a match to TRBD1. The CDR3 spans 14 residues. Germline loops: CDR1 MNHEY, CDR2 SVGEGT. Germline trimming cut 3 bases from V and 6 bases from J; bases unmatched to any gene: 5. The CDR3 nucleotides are TGTGCCAGCAGTTATGAGGGGGCAGTTCAGCCCCAGCATTTT. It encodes CASSYEGAVQPQHF.

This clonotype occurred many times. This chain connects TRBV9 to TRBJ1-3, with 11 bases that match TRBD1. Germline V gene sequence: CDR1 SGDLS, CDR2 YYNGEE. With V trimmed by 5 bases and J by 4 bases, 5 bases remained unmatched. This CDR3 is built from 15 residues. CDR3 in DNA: TGTGCCAGCAGTGGGACAGGGGGACCAGGAAACACCATATATTTT. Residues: CASSGTGGPGNTIYF.

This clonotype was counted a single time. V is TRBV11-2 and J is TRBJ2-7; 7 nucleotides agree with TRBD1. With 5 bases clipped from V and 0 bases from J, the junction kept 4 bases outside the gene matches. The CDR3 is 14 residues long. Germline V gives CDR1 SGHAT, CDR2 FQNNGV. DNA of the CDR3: TGTGCCAGCAGCCCCGGACAGGTCTCCTACGAGCAGTACTTC. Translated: CASSPGQVSYEQYF.